Described below is a single T cell receptor (beta chain) sequence and its context. Its target is unknown. An absence of ophthalmopathy progression within 18 months meant stable Graves' hyperthyroidism. TCR beta CDR3 regions were amplified from RNA transcripts. HTBI primers were the set used in a first-round RT-PCR of the TCR CDR3. Via MiXCR, TCRdb re-called the multiplex PCR reads, giving one row per CDR3 protein. The repertoire has about 690,000 distinct CDR3 sequences, 15% to 20% of them found once; the top ten carry around 15%. These data are taken from a study of T cells in Graves' hyperthyroidism and ophthalmopathy. Study details: Peripheral blood was taken when the disease was first diagnosed, before any treatment began. Findings and caveats of the study: Most clonotypes expanded in thyroid above 0.001 were likewise present in blood.

Sequencing was done on a sample of blood. The receptor comes from a man aged 45-65 years with Graves' hyperthyroidism.

The CDR3 loop reads CASSRAGGSGNTIYF. The CDR3 DNA reads as TGTGCCAGCAGCCGGGCAGGGGGCTCTGGAAACACCATATATTTT. The chain couples TRBV5-5 to TRBJ1-3; 7 positions agree with TRBD1. This CDR3 has 15 amino acids. Germline V lookup: CDR1 SGHKS, CDR2 YYEKEE (reference sequence). The trim removed 4 bases at V and 0 bases at J, leaving 4 bases unmatched.